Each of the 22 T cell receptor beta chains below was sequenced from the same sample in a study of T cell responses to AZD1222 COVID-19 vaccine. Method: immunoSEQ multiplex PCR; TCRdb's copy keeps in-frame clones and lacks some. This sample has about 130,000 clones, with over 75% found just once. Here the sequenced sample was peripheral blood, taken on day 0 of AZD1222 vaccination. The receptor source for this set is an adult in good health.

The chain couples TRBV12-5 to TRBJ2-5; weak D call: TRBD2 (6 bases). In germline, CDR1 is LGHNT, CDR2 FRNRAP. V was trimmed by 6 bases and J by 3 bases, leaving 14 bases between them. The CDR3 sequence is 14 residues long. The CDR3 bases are TGTGCTAGTGGGGGTGGAGGGGTAGAAGAGACCCAGTACTTC. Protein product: CASGGGGVEETQYF.

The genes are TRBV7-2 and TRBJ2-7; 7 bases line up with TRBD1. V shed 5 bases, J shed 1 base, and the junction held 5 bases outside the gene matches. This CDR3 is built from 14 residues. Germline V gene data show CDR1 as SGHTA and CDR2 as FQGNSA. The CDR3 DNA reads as TGTGCCAGCAGCCCCTCGGGACAGTCCTACGAGCAGTACTTC. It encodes CASSPSGQSYEQYF.

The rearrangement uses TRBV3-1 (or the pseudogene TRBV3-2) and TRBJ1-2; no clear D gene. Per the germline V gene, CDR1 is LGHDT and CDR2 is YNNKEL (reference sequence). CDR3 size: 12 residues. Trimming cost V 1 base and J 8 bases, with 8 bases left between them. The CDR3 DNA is TGTGCCAGCAGCCAAGGGGAGAGGGGCTACACCTTC. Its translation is CASSQGERGYTF.

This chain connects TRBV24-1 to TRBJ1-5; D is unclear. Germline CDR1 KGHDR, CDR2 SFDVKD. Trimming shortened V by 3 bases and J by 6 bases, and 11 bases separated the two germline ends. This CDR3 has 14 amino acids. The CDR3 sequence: CATSDPLGSQPQHF. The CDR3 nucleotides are TGTGCCACCAGTGATCCCCTTGGGAGTCAGCCCCAGCATTTT.

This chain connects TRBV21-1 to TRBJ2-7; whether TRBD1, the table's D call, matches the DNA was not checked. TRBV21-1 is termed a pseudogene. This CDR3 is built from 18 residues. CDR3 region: CASSKLGTGNLSSYEQYF. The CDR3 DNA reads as TGTGCCAGCAGCAAATTAGGGACAGGGAACCTAAGCTCCTACGAGCAGTACTTC.

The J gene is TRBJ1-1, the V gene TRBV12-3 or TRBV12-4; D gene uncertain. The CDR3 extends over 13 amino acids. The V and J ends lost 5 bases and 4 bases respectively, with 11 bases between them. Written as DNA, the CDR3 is TGTGCCAGCAGTCTAAATTGGGGCACTGAAGCTTTCTTT. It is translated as CASSLNWGTEAFF.

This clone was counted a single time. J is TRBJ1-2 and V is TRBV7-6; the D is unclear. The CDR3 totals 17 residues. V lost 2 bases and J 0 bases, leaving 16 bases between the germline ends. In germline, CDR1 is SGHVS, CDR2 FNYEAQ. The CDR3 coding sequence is TGTGCCAGCAGCTTACGTATCGGAACAGACGCTAACTATGGCTACACCTTC. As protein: CASSLRIGTDANYGYTF.

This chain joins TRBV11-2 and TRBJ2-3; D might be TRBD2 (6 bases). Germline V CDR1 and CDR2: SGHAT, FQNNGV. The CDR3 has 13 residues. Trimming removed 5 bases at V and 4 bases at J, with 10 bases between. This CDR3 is CASSPGSPDTQYF. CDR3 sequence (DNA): TGTGCCAGCAGCCCCGGGAGTCCAGATACGCAGTATTTT.

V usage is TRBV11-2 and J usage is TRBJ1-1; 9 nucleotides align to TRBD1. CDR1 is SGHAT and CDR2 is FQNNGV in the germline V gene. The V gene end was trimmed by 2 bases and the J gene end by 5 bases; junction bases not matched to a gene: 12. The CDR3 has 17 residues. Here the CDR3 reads CASSLRARGQGRTEAFF. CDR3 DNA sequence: TGTGCCAGCAGCTTAAGGGCGCGGGGACAGGGACGAACTGAAGCTTTCTTT.

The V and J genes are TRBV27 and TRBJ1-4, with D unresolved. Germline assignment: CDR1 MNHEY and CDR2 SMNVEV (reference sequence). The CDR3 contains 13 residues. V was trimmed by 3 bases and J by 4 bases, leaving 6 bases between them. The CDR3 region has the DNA TGTGCCAGCAGTTTCATTCTTAATGAAAAACTGTTTTTT. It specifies CASSFILNEKLFF.

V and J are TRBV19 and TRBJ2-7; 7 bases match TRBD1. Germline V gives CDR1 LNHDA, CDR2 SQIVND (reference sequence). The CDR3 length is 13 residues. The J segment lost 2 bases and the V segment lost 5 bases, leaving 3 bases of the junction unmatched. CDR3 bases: TGTGCCAGTAGTGTGACAGGGACCTACGAGCAGTACTTC. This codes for CASSVTGTYEQYF.

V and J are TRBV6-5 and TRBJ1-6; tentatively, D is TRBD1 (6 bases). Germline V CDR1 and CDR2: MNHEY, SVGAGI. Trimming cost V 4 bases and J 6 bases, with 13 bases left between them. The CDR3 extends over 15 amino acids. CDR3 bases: TGTGCCAGCAGTTCCCGAAAGGGGGGTAATTCACCCCTCCACTTT. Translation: CASSSRKGGNSPLHF.

The CDR3 DNA reads as TGTGCCTGGACCGGGGCCTCCCTTAATGAAAAACTGTTTTTT. Translation gives CAWTGASLNEKLFF. This chain uses TRBV30 with TRBJ1-4, with a tentative D call TRBD1 (5 bases). V was shortened by 4 bases and J by 4 bases, with 13 bases between the two germline ends. The CDR3 length is 14 residues. From germline, CDR1 is GTSNPN and CDR2 SVGIG (reference sequence).

CDR3 bases: TGTGCCTGGACAGGAGGAGGCTACGAGCAGTACTTC. Translation: CAWTGGGYEQYF. This chain joins TRBV30 and TRBJ2-7, with a weak D call TRBD2 (5 bases). Between the trimmed V and J ends, which lost 4 bases and 3 bases, there was a span of 10 bases. CDR1 and CDR2 (germline): GTSNPN, SVGIG (reference sequence). The CDR3 has 12 amino acids. The whole variable domain, filled in from reference TRBV30 and TRBJ2-7, reads SQTIHQWPATLVQPVGSPLSLECTVEGTSNPNLYWYRQAAGRGLQLLFYSVGIGQISSEVPQNLSASRPQDRQFILSSKKLLLSDSGFYLCAWTGGGYEQYFGPGTRLTVT.

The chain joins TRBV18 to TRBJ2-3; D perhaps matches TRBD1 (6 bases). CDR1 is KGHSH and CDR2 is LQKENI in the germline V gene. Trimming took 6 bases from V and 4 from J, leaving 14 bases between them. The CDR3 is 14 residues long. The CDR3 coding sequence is TGTGCCAGCTCCCAAGAAACAGGGCCAGATACGCAGTATTTT. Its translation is CASSQETGPDTQYF. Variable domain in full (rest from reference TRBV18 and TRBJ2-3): NAGVMQNPRHLVRRRGQEARLRCSPMKGHSHVYWYRQLPEEGLKFMVYLQKENIIDESGMPKERFSAEFPKEGPSILRIQQVVRGDSAAYFCASSQETGPDTQYFGPGTRLTVL.

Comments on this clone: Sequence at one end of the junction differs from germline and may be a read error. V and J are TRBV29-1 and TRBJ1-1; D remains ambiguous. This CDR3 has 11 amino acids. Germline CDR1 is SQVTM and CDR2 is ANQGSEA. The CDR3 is CSVEENPEAFF. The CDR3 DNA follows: TGCAGCGTTGAAGAGAACCCTGAAGCTTTCTTT.

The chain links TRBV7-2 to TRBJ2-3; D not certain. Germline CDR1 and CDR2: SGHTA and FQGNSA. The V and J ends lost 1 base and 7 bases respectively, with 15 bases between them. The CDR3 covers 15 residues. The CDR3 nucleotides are TGTGCCAGCAGCTTAGGAACCCTAATCCAGAATACGCAGTATTTT. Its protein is CASSLGTLIQNTQYF.

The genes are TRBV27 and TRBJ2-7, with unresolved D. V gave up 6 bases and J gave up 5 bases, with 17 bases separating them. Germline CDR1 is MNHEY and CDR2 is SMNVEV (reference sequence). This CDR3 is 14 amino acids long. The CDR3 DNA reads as TGTGCCAGCAGCCTAGACAAGTTTCGCAACGAGCAGTACTTC. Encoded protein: CASSLDKFRNEQYF.

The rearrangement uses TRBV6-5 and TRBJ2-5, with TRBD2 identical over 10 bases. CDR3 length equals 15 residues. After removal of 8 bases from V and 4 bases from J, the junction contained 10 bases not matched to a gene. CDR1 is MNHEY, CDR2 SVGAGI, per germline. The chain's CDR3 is CASRLAGGLAETQYF. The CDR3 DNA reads TGTGCCAGCCGGTTAGCGGGGGGTCTAGCAGAGACCCAGTACTTC.

The CDR3 nucleotides are TGTGCCAGCAGCTTACGTAGACGGACTAGCGGGAGGTACGAGCAGTACTTC. Its translation: CASSLRRRTSGRYEQYF. V is TRBV7-8 and J is TRBJ2-7, with 14 bases lining up with TRBD2. Germline V lookup: CDR1 SGHVS, CDR2 FQNEAQ. V dropped 2 bases and J dropped 4; count of bases not matched to a gene: 7. The CDR3 runs to 17 residues.

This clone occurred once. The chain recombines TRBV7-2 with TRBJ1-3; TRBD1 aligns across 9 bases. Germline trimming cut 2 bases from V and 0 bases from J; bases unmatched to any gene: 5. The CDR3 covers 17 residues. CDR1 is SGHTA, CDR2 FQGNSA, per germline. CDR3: CASSLSRDRVSGNTIYF. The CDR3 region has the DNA TGTGCCAGCAGCTTATCCCGGGACAGGGTCTCTGGAAACACCATATATTTT.

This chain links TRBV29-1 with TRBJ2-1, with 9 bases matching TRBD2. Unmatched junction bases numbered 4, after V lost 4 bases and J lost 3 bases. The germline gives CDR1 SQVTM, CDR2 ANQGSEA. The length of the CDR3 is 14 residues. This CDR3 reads CSVASGTHYNEQFF. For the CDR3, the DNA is TGCAGCGTTGCTAGCGGGACTCACTACAATGAGCAGTTCTTC.